This T cell receptor beta chain was obtained from a study of blood T cell repertoires in COVID-19. Turning to the study itself: Italy, Spain and the United States were the sources of the convalescent and acute COVID-19 samples. From T cells, B-cell-depleted T cells, or PBMCs came the material, which was cDNA or gDNA.

Deletions cut 3 bases from V and 0 bases from J, with 9 bases between. This CDR3 has 14 amino acids. The germline V gene has CDR1 SGHRS and CDR2 YFSETQ. Original processing notes: Reference gene primer amplification gave nucleated cell count estimates. TCRdb's table, derived via immunoSEQ multiplex PCR, lists solely in-frame clones and lacks some. That table supplies the V and J calls and clone size; D and trimming were determined from the DNA. The sample includes more than 150,000 clones, 80% to 90% of them seen just once. This chain uses TRBV5-1 with TRBJ1-1, with a weak D call TRBD1 (6 bases). This TCR was recovered from a man aged 60 to 69 with acute or convalescent COVID-19. Sequenced: peripheral blood. The CDR3 protein is CASSSGQMNTEAFF. CDR3 DNA sequence: TGCGCCAGCAGCTCCGGACAGATGAACACTGAAGCTTTCTTT.